The following is a TCR beta chain sequence with its context. The antigen is undetermined. Data came from immunoSEQ multiplex PCR; TCRdb stores just in-frame clones and leaves some out. The data hold some 110,000 clones, with about 80% observed a single time. The data belong to a study of radiotherapy plus CTLA-4 blockade in lung cancer. Study-wide results and limits: Expansion in blood of tumor-derived TCR clones was seen after radiotherapy plus ipilimumab. The authors reported that early blood T cell clone dynamics, with interferon-beta, best predicted response.

The germline gives CDR1 SEHNR, CDR2 FQNEAQ (reference sequence). There are 15 residues in the CDR3. V lost 4 bases and J lost 11; bases outside the gene matches: 14. The V and J genes are TRBV7-9 and TRBJ1-1; 9 bases are shared with TRBD1. The clonotype was recovered from a human donor with non-small cell lung cancer that progressed on radiotherapy plus ipilimumab. Some clones in this sample may be carry-over from other donors' samples. Sample: peripheral blood, taken from a patient treated with radiotherapy plus ipilimumab. The CDR3 here is CASSSRQGDMLKAFF. The DNA of the CDR3 is TGTGCCAGCAGCTCCCGACAGGGGGACATGTTAAAGGCTTTCTTT. The full variable domain, in which reference TRBV7-9 and TRBJ1-1 provide the parts outside the CDR3, is DTGVSQNPRHKITKRGQNVTFRCDPISEHNRLYWYRQTLGQGPEFLTYFQNEAQLEKSRLLSDRFSAERPKGSFSTLEIQRTEQGDSAMYLCASSSRQGDMLKAFFGQGTRLTVV.